This passage covers 10 T cell receptor beta chains from one sample sequenced in a study of control samples from healthy donors and cancer patients. The repertoire was sequenced with immunoSEQ multiplex PCR; TCRdb's copy has only in-frame clones and lacks some. The data contain tens of thousands of clones, around 87% of them singletons. Sequencing was carried out using PBMCs. These receptors came from a woman aged 45-59 years with head and neck cancer.

This chain uses TRBV6-1 with TRBJ2-7; unclear D gene. Per the germline V gene, CDR1 is MNHNS and CDR2 is SASEGT. This CDR3 is 13 amino acids long. V dropped 0 bases and J dropped 4 bases, with 7 bases sitting between them. The CDR3: CASSEAPSYEQYF. The CDR3 DNA is TGTGCCAGCAGTGAAGCCCCAAGTTACGAGCAGTACTTC.

This chain connects TRBV2 to TRBJ1-6; the match to TRBD1 covers 8 bases. CDR1 is SNHLY and CDR2 is FYNNEI in the germline V gene. Unmatched junction bases numbered 14, after V lost 4 bases and J lost 0 bases. The CDR3 runs to 20 residues. CDR3 amino acids: CASSARRLRTGSSYNSPLHF. The CDR3 DNA follows: TGTGCCAGCAGTGCCCGGAGGTTGAGGACAGGGAGCTCCTATAATTCACCCCTCCACTTT.

The chain recombines TRBV7-2 with TRBJ2-2; no firm D call. This CDR3 comprises 13 residues. The V and J ends lost 1 base and 9 bases respectively, with 9 bases between them. Germline V gives CDR1 SGHTA, CDR2 FQGNSA. The CDR3 loop reads CASSLGVLRELFF. As DNA, the CDR3 is TGTGCCAGCAGCTTAGGGGTGTTGCGGGAGCTGTTTTTT. The entire variable domain, with the rest obtained from reference TRBV7-2 and TRBJ2-2, is as follows: GAGVSQSPSNKVTEKGKDVELRCDPISGHTALYWYRQSLGQGLEFLIYFQGNSAPDKSGLPSDRFSAERTGGSVSTLTIQRTQQEDSAVYLCASSLGVLRELFFGEGSRLTVL.

The chain combines TRBV4-3 with TRBJ1-4; D remains ambiguous. This CDR3 is built from 15 residues. Trimming cost V 0 bases and J 5 bases, with 10 bases left between them. The germline CDR1 and CDR2 sequences are LGHNA and YSLEER. CDR3 sequence (DNA): TGCGCCAGCAGCCAAGATTTGACCGAGAATGAAAAACTGTTTTTT. Residues: CASSQDLTENEKLFF.

The chain is built from TRBV3-1 (or the pseudogene TRBV3-2) and TRBJ1-3; tentative D call: TRBD1 (6 bases). The CDR3 covers 16 residues. Germline V lookup: CDR1 LGHDT, CDR2 YNNKEL (reference sequence). The V end lost 1 base, the J end lost 2 bases, and 12 bases lay between the germline ends. The CDR3 DNA follows: TGTGCCAGCAGCCAAGCGTCAGGGGCGACTGGAAACACCATATATTTT. This codes for CASSQASGATGNTIYF.

This sequence joins TRBV9 and TRBJ1-1; D is perhaps TRBD1 (6 bases). In germline, CDR1 is SGDLS, CDR2 YYNGEE. Trimming shortened V by 0 bases and J by 5 bases, and 17 bases separated the two germline ends. This CDR3 spans 16 amino acids. CDR3 sequence: CASSVEGGRSPTEAFF. CDR3 nucleotides: TGTGCCAGCAGCGTAGAAGGGGGGAGGTCGCCGACTGAAGCTTTCTTT.

The V call is TRBV18, the J call TRBJ1-3, with a tentative D call TRBD1 (6 bases). The germline V gene has CDR1 KGHSH and CDR2 LQKENI. Trimming removed 6 bases at V and 4 bases at J, with 10 bases between. This CDR3 has 13 amino acids. DNA for the CDR3: TGTGCCAGCTCGAGGACAGAGGGAAACACCATATATTTT. It is translated as CASSRTEGNTIYF.

The rearrangement uses TRBV19 and TRBJ1-1; tentative D call: TRBD1 (6 bases). CDR1 and CDR2 from the germline V gene are LNHDA and SQIVND (reference sequence). Trimming pared 1 base from V and 4 bases from J, leaving 16 bases between. This CDR3 is built from 16 residues. This chain's CDR3 is CASSIAAGARSTEAFF. The CDR3 region has the DNA TGTGCCAGTAGTATAGCAGCGGGGGCGCGGAGCACTGAAGCTTTCTTT.

This clone has only a few counts. The genes are TRBV5-1 and TRBJ1-1; D unclear. Germline assignment: CDR1 SGHRS and CDR2 YFSETQ. CDR3 length equals 14 residues. The germline V and J ends were trimmed by 1 base and 1 base, with 8 bases remaining between them. The CDR3 DNA follows: TGCGCCAGCAGCTTGAATCGGGGGAACACTGAAGCTTTCTTT. Residues: CASSLNRGNTEAFF.

This sequence joins TRBV5-1 and TRBJ1-2, with a tentative D call TRBD1 (5 bases). Trimming removed 4 bases from V and 2 bases from J, with 15 bases in between. The V gene's germline CDR1 is SGHRS and CDR2 YFSETQ. This CDR3 is built from 15 residues. The CDR3 is CASSPGGTQNYGYTF. The CDR3 DNA is TGCGCCAGCAGCCCGGGCGGGACGCAGAACTATGGCTACACCTTC.